These 15 T cell receptor beta chains were all obtained from the same sample, sequenced in a study of T cells after posttransplantation cyclophosphamide. Some clones are missing from TCRdb's copy, which holds only in-frame ones; the method was immunoSEQ multiplex PCR. The sample contains 12,000 or so clones, none of them singletons. The sequenced sample was PBMCs. These receptor sequences come from a woman aged 40 to 49 in good health, CMV-negative, and a related stem cell transplant donor.

This clone was picked up many times. The chain combines TRBV5-5 with TRBJ1-1; maybe TRBD1 (6 bases). The CDR3 length is 17 residues. The ends were cut back, 0 bases at V and 0 bases at J, with 15 bases in the middle. Germline assignment: CDR1 SGHKS and CDR2 YYEKEE (reference sequence). The CDR3 DNA follows: TGTGCCAGCAGCTTGGAAGGGGCACAGGGCATGAACACTGAAGCTTTCTTT. This encodes CASSLEGAQGMNTEAFF. Filled out from reference TRBV5-5 and TRBJ1-1, the complete variable domain reads DAGVTQSPTHLIKTRGQQVTLRCSPISGHKSVSWYQQVLGQGPQFIFQYYEKEERGRGNFPDRFSARQFPNYSSELNVNALLLGDSALYLCASSLEGAQGMNTEAFFGQGTRLTVV.

J is TRBJ2-7 and V is TRBV5-1; D call uncertain. CDR3 length: 12 residues. Trimming removed 4 bases at V and 5 bases at J, with 10 bases between. Germline V gene lookup returns CDR1 SGHRS and CDR2 YFSETQ. The CDR3 DNA reads as TGCGCCAGCAGCGCGCAGGTGAACGAGCAGTACTTC. Translated: CASSAQVNEQYF.

This clone was seen many times. The chain is built from TRBV28 and TRBJ1-1, with 9 nucleotides matching TRBD1. V shed 6 bases and J 0 bases; nucleotides not matched to a gene: 5. The CDR3 has 15 residues. CDR1 and CDR2 (germline): MDHEN, SYDVKM. The CDR3 here is CASRPTGGLNTEAFF. Written as DNA, the CDR3 is TGTGCCAGCAGACCGACAGGGGGACTGAACACTGAAGCTTTCTTT.

This clone was counted at least ten times. This chain connects TRBV2 to TRBJ1-5, with 9 bases lining up with TRBD1. V lost 7 bases and J lost 1; bases outside the gene matches: 11. This CDR3 contains 17 residues. CDR1 is SNHLY and CDR2 is FYNNEI in the germline V gene. As DNA, the CDR3 is TGTGCCAGCACCCGAATCCCACAGGGGGCGAGCAATCAGCCCCAGCATTTT. Its protein product is CASTRIPQGASNQPQHF.

There are many counts of this clone. The J gene is TRBJ2-1, the V gene TRBV6-4; possible D gene TRBD1, 5 bases. Trimming took off 1 base at V and 8 bases at J, with 9 bases between the two ends. Germline loops: CDR1 MRHNA, CDR2 SNTAGT. The CDR3 sequence is 13 residues long. CDR3 coding DNA: TGTGCCAGCAGTGACTTGGCAGGGTATGAGCAGTTCTTC. It specifies CASSDLAGYEQFF.

This clone was counted at least ten times. The genes are TRBV7-9 and TRBJ1-2; possibly TRBD1 for D (5 bases). Germline V gene lookup returns CDR1 SEHNR and CDR2 FQNEAQ (reference sequence). Trimming left V 3 bases short and J 7 bases short, with 12 bases between. This CDR3 contains 13 residues. In DNA form, the CDR3 reads TGTGCCAGCAGCTTCGATGGCAGGGCTGGCTACACCTTC. Protein: CASSFDGRAGYTF.

This clone occurred many times. This chain uses TRBV9 with TRBJ1-1; weak D call: TRBD1 (5 bases). Germline V lookup: CDR1 SGDLS, CDR2 YYNGEE. Between the trimmed V and J ends, which lost 7 bases and 1 base, there was a span of 20 bases. The CDR3 runs 16 residues. CDR3 DNA sequence: TGTGCCAGCCGAAAAATGAGGGGAAGTTCGAACACTGAAGCTTTCTTT. Translating it yields CASRKMRGSSNTEAFF. The variable domain in full, completed from reference TRBV9 and TRBJ1-1, reads DSGVTQTPKHLITATGQRVTLRCSPRSGDLSVYWYQQSLDQGLQFLIQYYNGEERAKGNILERFSAQQFPDLHSELNLSSLELGDSALYFCASRKMRGSSNTEAFFGQGTRLTVV.

This clone occurred many times. The gene calls are TRBV5-8 and TRBJ2-1; unclear D gene. Germline CDR1 SGHTS, CDR2 YDEGEE. Trimming shortened V by 7 bases and J by 5 bases, and 7 bases separated the two germline ends. There are 11 residues in the CDR3. CDR3 amino acids: CASVRNNEQFF. The CDR3 DNA reads as TGTGCCAGCGTGCGGAACAATGAGCAGTTCTTC.

The chain is built from TRBV7-9 and TRBJ2-5, with 10 bases aligning to TRBD1. The CDR3 is 14 residues long. Germline values: CDR1 SEHNR, CDR2 FQNEAQ (reference sequence). The V segment lost 4 bases and the J segment 5 bases; nucleotides outside the gene matches: 4. The CDR3: CASSSDRGEETQYF. The CDR3 nucleotides read TGTGCCAGCAGCTCGGACAGGGGGGAGGAGACCCAGTACTTC.

This clone was recorded a few times. V is TRBV7-8 and J is TRBJ2-5; 8 positions agree with TRBD2. Germline V gene sequence: CDR1 SGHVS, CDR2 FQNEAQ. Trimming cost V 5 bases and J 4 bases; bases outside gene matches: 6. This CDR3 spans 14 amino acids. CDR3 sequence: CASSLGGARETQYF. Here the CDR3 DNA reads TGTGCCAGCAGCCTCGGGGGGGCCCGAGAGACCCAGTACTTC.

Many counts were recorded for this clone. The chain employs TRBV25-1 and TRBJ2-2; D unresolved. The V gene's germline CDR1 is MGHDK and CDR2 SYGVNS. The CDR3 extends over 14 amino acids. V was cut by 2 bases and J by 2 bases, with 6 bases left in between. The CDR3 loop is CASSEPRNTGELFF. The CDR3 DNA reads TGTGCCAGCAGTGAACCCAGAAACACCGGGGAGCTGTTTTTT.

This clone showed up many times. V and J are TRBV6-1 and TRBJ2-1; 12 nucleotides line up with TRBD2. Germline loops: CDR1 MNHNS, CDR2 SASEGT. V trimming: 4 bases; J trimming: 8 bases; junction bases outside the gene matches: 6. The CDR3 extends over 15 amino acids. The CDR3 protein is CASSGLAGAQDEQFF. CDR3 nucleotides: TGTGCCAGCAGTGGACTAGCGGGAGCTCAGGATGAGCAGTTCTTC.

This clone was seen ten or more times. The V call is TRBV5-1, the J call TRBJ2-2, with D tentatively TRBD2 (7 bases). The CDR3 consists of 16 residues. Germline V gene sequence: CDR1 SGHRS, CDR2 YFSETQ. Trimming took 4 bases from V and 4 from J, leaving 17 bases between them. The CDR3 region has the DNA TGCGCCAGCAGCCCCGAGGGGGGGGCCGGCACCGGGGAGCTGTTTTTT. The encoded protein is CASSPEGGAGTGELFF. The complete variable domain, with remaining parts taken from reference TRBV5-1 and TRBJ2-2, reads KAGVTQTPRYLIKTRGQQVTLSCSPISGHRSVSWYQQTPGQGLQFLFEYFSETQRNKGNFPGRFSGRQFSNSRSEMNVSTLELGDSALYLCASSPEGGAGTGELFFGEGSRLTVL.

This clone was observed many times. The CDR3 reads CASSLLDRPGQYF. For the CDR3, the DNA is TGTGCCAGCAGTTTACTAGACAGACCGGGGCAGTACTTC. The V gene is TRBV28, the J gene TRBJ2-7, with D possibly TRBD1 on 5 matching bases. Germline assignment: CDR1 MDHEN and CDR2 SYDVKM. V was shortened by 2 bases and J by 9 bases, with 14 bases between the two germline ends. This CDR3 is 13 amino acids long.

This clone was counted at least ten times. The chain employs TRBV4-2 and TRBJ1-2; 10 bases line up with TRBD1. The trim removed 6 bases at V and 4 bases at J, leaving 14 bases unmatched. Looked up from germline, CDR1 is LGHNA and CDR2 is YNFKEQ. The CDR3 runs 17 residues. In nucleotides, the CDR3 is TGTGCCAGCAGACGCGAGGACAGGGGGATTGTCGGCTATGGCTACACCTTC. Its protein product is CASRREDRGIVGYGYTF.